The 14 T cell receptor beta chains below come from one sample, sequenced in a study of T cell responses to AZD1222 COVID-19 vaccine. The repertoire was sequenced with immunoSEQ multiplex PCR; TCRdb's copy has only in-frame clones and lacks some. This table holds about 150,000 clones, roughly 91% found once. Specimen: peripheral blood, collected 28 days after the second AZD1222 dose. The receptor source for this set is an adult who received the AZD1222 COVID-19 vaccine.

The chain employs TRBV7-3 and TRBJ1-1; D unresolved. Trimming left V 7 bases short and J 3 bases short, with 12 bases between. The germline V gene encodes CDR1 SGHTA and CDR2 FQGTGA. The CDR3 contains 13 residues. In DNA form, the CDR3 reads TGTGCCAGCAAGGCGAGCACCGACACTGAAGCTTTCTTT. Its translation is CASKASTDTEAFF.

The J gene is TRBJ1-2, the V gene TRBV24-1; 9 bases agree with TRBD1. Germline CDR1 KGHDR, CDR2 SFDVKD. The junction had 3 bases not matched to a gene; V was cut back by 3 bases and J by 8 bases. The CDR3 has 13 residues. The CDR3 region is CATSDRTGGGYTF. The DNA for the CDR3 is TGTGCCACCAGTGATCGTACAGGGGGCGGCTACACCTTC.

The J gene is TRBJ1-5, the V gene TRBV28; 9 bases map to TRBD1. CDR3 size: 15 residues. Germline lookup yields CDR1 MDHEN and CDR2 SYDVKM. V shed 11 bases and J 6 bases; nucleotides not matched to a gene: 14. The CDR3 DNA reads TGTGCCGGACAAACATCACAGGGGGCCCGTCAGCCCCAGCATTTT. Translated, it gives CAGQTSQGARQPQHF.

The chain couples TRBV27 to TRBJ1-3, with D possibly matching TRBD1 (5 bases). Between the trimmed V and J ends, which lost 6 bases and 0 bases, there was a span of 12 bases. Germline CDR1 reads MNHEY; CDR2 reads SMNVEV (reference sequence). The CDR3 has 15 residues. CDR3 bases: TGTGCCAGCAGGTCGACAGTTCTCTCTGGAAACACCATATATTTT. Translated, it gives CASRSTVLSGNTIYF.

The chain is built from TRBV4-1 and TRBJ1-4; TRBD1 matches 8 bases. The trim removed 2 bases at V and 8 bases at J, leaving 4 bases unmatched. CDR3 length equals 14 residues. Germline V gives CDR1 MGHRA, CDR2 YSYEKL. The CDR3: CASSQLGTGEKLFF. The CDR3 coding sequence is TGCGCCAGCAGCCAACTCGGGACAGGCGAAAAACTGTTTTTT.

DNA for the CDR3: TGTGCCAGCAGTGAGGTAGCCCAGCATTTT. Its protein product is CASSEVAQHF. This rearrangement joins TRBV6-6 to TRBJ1-5, with D uncertain. The CDR3 contains 10 residues. Looked up from germline, CDR1 is MNHNY and CDR2 is SVGAGI (reference sequence). V dropped 5 bases and J dropped 11 bases, with 7 bases sitting between them.

V gene TRBV13 combines with J gene TRBJ2-1, with 11 nucleotides matching TRBD2. The CDR3 loop spans 17 amino acids. V trimming: 5 bases; J trimming: 0 bases; junction bases outside the gene matches: 6. The germline V gene encodes CDR1 PRHDT and CDR2 FYEKMQ (reference sequence). Here the CDR3 DNA reads TGTGCCAGCAGCGTAACTAGCGGGGGCCTCTCCTACAATGAGCAGTTCTTC. Translated: CASSVTSGGLSYNEQFF.

This chain joins TRBV2 and TRBJ2-1; 7 nucleotides align to TRBD1. Looked up from germline, CDR1 is SNHLY and CDR2 is FYNNEI. The trim removed 4 bases at V and 6 bases at J, leaving 0 bases unmatched. The CDR3 contains 12 residues. Here the CDR3 reads CASSAGGNEQFF. CDR3 DNA sequence: TGTGCCAGCAGTGCAGGGGGCAATGAGCAGTTCTTC.

The chain is built from TRBV27 and TRBJ2-1; 12 nucleotides match TRBD2. The junction had 8 bases not matched to a gene; V was cut back by 5 bases and J by 0 bases. The CDR3 is 18 amino acids. Per the germline V gene, CDR1 is MNHEY and CDR2 is SMNVEV (reference sequence). CDR3 region: CASSTRGLAGYSYNEQFF. CDR3 nucleotides: TGTGCCAGCAGTACCCGAGGACTAGCGGGGTACTCCTACAATGAGCAGTTCTTC.

The CDR3 is CASREHLNTEAFF. The CDR3 region has the DNA TGTGCCAGCAGGGAACACCTGAACACTGAAGCTTTCTTT. The chain is built from TRBV28 and TRBJ1-1; D is undetermined. The V gene's germline CDR1 is MDHEN and CDR2 SYDVKM. CDR3 length: 13 residues. V was shortened by 6 bases and J by 0 bases, with 8 bases between the two germline ends.

The chain has TRBV7-2 and TRBJ1-4, with D perhaps TRBD1 (5 bases). Germline loops: CDR1 SGHTA, CDR2 FQGNSA. The CDR3 has 16 residues. Trimming cost V 5 bases and J 11 bases, with 24 bases left between them. CDR3 DNA sequence: TGTGCCAGCAGCCCGGGGGGAGGGAGCGCGTCCAGGAAACTGTTTTTT. Its translation: CASSPGGGSASRKLFF.

The V call is TRBV29-1, the J call TRBJ2-3, with D perhaps TRBD1 or TRBD2 (7 bases each). V was clipped by 4 bases and J by 6 bases, with 11 bases between them. CDR3 length equals 12 residues. The germline V gene encodes CDR1 SQVTM and CDR2 ANQGSEA. CDR3 in DNA: TGCAGCGTTGCCCAGGGGGGGGATACGCAGTATTTT. Translation gives CSVAQGGDTQYF.

This chain uses TRBV4-2 with TRBJ1-1, with D hard to call. Deletions cut 4 bases from V and 3 bases from J, with 12 bases between. The CDR3 spans 14 residues. CDR1 and CDR2 from the germline V gene are LGHNA and YNFKEQ. The CDR3 DNA reads TGTGCCAGCAGCCGGGATAAGTTTGACACTGAAGCTTTCTTT. Translation: CASSRDKFDTEAFF.

The chain links TRBV25-1 to TRBJ1-5; D ambiguous. Between the trimmed V and J ends, which lost 1 base and 5 bases, there was a span of 3 bases. The germline CDR1 and CDR2 sequences are MGHDK and SYGVNS. This CDR3 has 12 residues. The CDR3, as DNA: TGTGCCAGCAGTGAATGGGATCAGCCCCAGCATTTT. Residues: CASSEWDQPQHF.